This TCR beta chain was obtained from a study of molecular identifiers for immune sequencing clone quantification. Study context: Naive CD8 RNA (around 20,000 or 100,000 cells) was divided into five aliquots, with four sequenced. Study-wide findings and caveats: Effector cells kept over 98% of their molecules in clones above 20 RNA copies, while naive cells kept under 1% there.

Per germline, CDR1 MGHDK and CDR2 SYGVNS. The CDR3 totals 12 residues. Trimming took 3 bases from V and 2 from J, leaving 5 bases between them. A single record per CDR3 protein comes from TCRdb applying MiXCR to the PCR reads. The sample contains about 640,000 distinct CDR3 sequences, around 20% of which appear only once. This clonotype came up many times. Its antigen is currently unknown. V and J are TRBV25-1 and TRBJ2-7; no clear D. The sequence was obtained from a human donor in good health. Some libraries in this study had Jurkat cell RNA spiked in. Material: naive CD8+ T cells from blood, with Jurkat cell RNA spiked in. The subset here: FACS-sorted CD8+CD4-CCR7+CD45RA+ naive T cells. This CDR3 reads CASSDATYEQYF. As DNA, the CDR3 is TGTGCCAGCAGTGACGCGACCTACGAGCAGTACTTC.